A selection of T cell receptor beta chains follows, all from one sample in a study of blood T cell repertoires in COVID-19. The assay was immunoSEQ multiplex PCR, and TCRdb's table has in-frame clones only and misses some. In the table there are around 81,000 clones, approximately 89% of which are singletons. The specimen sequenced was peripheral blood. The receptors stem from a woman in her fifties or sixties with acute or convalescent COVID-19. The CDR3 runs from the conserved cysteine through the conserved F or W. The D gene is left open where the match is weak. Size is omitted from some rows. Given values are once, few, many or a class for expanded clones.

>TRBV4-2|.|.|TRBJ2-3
CASSPNRRGATDTQYF
TGTGCCAGCAGCCCCAATCGACGGGGGGCCACAGATACGCAGTATTTT
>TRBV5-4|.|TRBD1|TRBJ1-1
CASSLDTGANTEAFF
TGTGCCAGCAGCTTGGATACAGGGGCGAACACTGAAGCTTTCTTT
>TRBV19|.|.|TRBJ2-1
CASSPDSVSSYNEQFF
TGTGCCAGTAGTCCTGACAGTGTAAGCTCCTACAATGAGCAGTTCTTC
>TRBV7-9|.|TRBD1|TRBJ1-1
CASSYWTGRSGNTEAFF
TGTGCCAGCAGCTACTGGACAGGGAGGTCGGGGAACACTGAAGCTTTCTTT
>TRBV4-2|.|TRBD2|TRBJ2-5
CASSQSSSGSGRETQYF
TGTGCCAGCAGCCAATCTTCTAGCGGGAGTGGGAGGGAGACCCAGTACTTC
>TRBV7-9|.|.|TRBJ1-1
CASSLALQGTEAFF
TGTGCCAGCAGCTTAGCGCTCCAGGGCACTGAAGCTTTCTTT
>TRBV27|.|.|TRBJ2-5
CASTPAGSQETQYF
TGTGCCAGCACCCCAGCGGGTTCACAAGAGACCCAGTACTTC
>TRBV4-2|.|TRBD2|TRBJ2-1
CASSQDQHGTSGRIGEQFF
TGTGCCAGCAGCCAAGATCAACACGGGACTAGCGGGAGGATCGGTGAGCAGTTCTTC
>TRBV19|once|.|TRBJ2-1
CASSIYSSGFSYNEQFF
TGTGCCAGTAGTATATATTCCAGCGGGTTCTCCTACAATGAGCAGTTCTTC
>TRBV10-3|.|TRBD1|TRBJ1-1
CAISAGGPDTEAFF
TGTGCCATCAGCGCAGGGGGTCCGGACACTGAAGCTTTCTTT
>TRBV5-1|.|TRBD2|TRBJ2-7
CASSLEVGGAGYEQYF
TGCGCCAGCAGCTTGGAAGTCGGGGGGGCAGGATACGAGCAGTACTTC
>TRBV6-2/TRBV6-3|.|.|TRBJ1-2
CASSYKGRNGYTF
TGTGCCAGCAGTTACAAGGGGAGGAATGGCTACACCTTC
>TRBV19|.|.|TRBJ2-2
CASSIAVNTGELFF
TGTGCCAGTAGTATAGCGGTGAACACCGGGGAGCTGTTTTTT
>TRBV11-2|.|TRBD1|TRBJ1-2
CASSSLQGRNYGYTF
TGTGCCAGCAGCTCCTTACAGGGGCGAAACTATGGCTACACCTTC
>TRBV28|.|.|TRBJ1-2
CASRPGTSNYGYTF
TGTGCCAGCAGACCTGGGACAAGCAACTATGGCTACACCTTC
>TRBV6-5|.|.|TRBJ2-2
CASPGDPETGELFF
TGTGCCAGCCCGGGGGACCCTGAGACCGGGGAGCTGTTTTTT
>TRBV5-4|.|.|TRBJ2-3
CASSSDQKSGTQYF
TGTGCCAGCAGTTCCGATCAAAAGTCAGGCACGCAGTATTTT
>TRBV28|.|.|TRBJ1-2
CASSFRRNYGYTF
TGTGCCAGCAGTTTCAGGCGTAACTATGGCTACACCTTC
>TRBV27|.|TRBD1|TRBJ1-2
CASSLGQGGYYGYTF
TGTGCCAGCAGTCTCGGACAGGGGGGGTACTATGGCTACACCTTC
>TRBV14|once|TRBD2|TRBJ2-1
CASSSVAGRSYNEQFF
TGTGCCAGCAGTTCGGTAGCGGGTCGCTCCTACAATGAGCAGTTCTTC
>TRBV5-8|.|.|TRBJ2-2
CASSRYRSTGELFF
TGTGCCAGCAGCCGATACAGGAGCACCGGGGAGCTGTTTTTT
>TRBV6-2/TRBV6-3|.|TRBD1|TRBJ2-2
CASSQGQGAGELFF
TGTGCCAGCAGTCAGGGACAGGGGGCCGGGGAGCTGTTTTTT
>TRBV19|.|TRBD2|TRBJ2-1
CASLPASGRGGGSYNEQFF
TGTGCCAGCCTCCCCGCTAGCGGGAGGGGAGGTGGGTCCTACAATGAGCAGTTCTTC
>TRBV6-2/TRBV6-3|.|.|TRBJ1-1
CASSLGTEAFF
TGTGCCAGCAGCCTCGGGACTGAAGCTTTCTTT
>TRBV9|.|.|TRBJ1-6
CASSVDGQQYNSPLHF
TGTGCCAGCAGCGTAGACGGACAGCAGTATAATTCACCCCTCCACTTT
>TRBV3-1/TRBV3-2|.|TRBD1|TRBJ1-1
CASSHRGTGNTEAFF
TGTGCCAGCAGCCACAGGGGGACGGGGAACACTGAAGCTTTCTTT
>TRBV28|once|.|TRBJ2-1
CASSSPNEQFF
TGTGCCAGCAGTTCGCCTAACGAGCAGTTCTTC
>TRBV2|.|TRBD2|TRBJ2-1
CASTTEGLAGGLNEQFF
TGTGCCAGCACCACGGAGGGTTTAGCGGGGGGGCTGAATGAGCAGTTCTTC
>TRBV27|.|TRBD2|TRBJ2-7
CASRGLAGGFYEQYF
TGTGCCAGCAGGGGACTAGCGGGGGGTTTCTACGAGCAGTACTTC
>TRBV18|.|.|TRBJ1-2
CATGSGEGGYTF
TGTGCCACCGGCTCTGGGGAGGGTGGCTACACCTTC
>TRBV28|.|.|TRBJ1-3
CASSLSRDGKGGRFYF
TGTGCCAGCAGTTTATCACGGGATGGGAAGGGCGGTCGGTTTTATTTT
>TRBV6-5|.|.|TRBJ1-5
CASTWTPTSNQPQHF
TGTGCCAGCACCTGGACACCCACTAGCAATCAGCCCCAGCATTTT
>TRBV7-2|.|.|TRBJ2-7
CASSLSHNSPEQYF
TGTGCCAGCAGCTTGTCCCATAACTCTCCCGAGCAGTACTTC
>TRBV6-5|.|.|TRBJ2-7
CASSYRPQGLHYEQYF
TGTGCCAGCAGTTACCGCCCCCAGGGGTTACACTACGAGCAGTACTTC
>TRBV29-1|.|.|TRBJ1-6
CSVDGRVHYNSPLHF
TGCAGCGTTGACGGCAGGGTTCACTATAATTCACCCCTCCACTTT
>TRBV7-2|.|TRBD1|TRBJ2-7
CASGRTGLSYEQYF
TGTGCCAGCGGCAGGACAGGTTTAAGCTACGAGCAGTACTTC
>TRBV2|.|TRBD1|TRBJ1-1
CASRGLAGGSEAFF
TGTGCCAGCAGGGGGCTGGCAGGGGGCAGTGAAGCTTTCTTT
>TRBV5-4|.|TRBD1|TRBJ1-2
CASSPLTGDGYTF
TGTGCCAGCAGCCCCTTGACAGGGGATGGCTACACCTTC
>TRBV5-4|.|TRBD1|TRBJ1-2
CASSRTGVQGYTF
TGTGCCAGCAGCCGAACAGGGGTCCAGGGCTACACCTTC
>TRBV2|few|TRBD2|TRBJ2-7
CASNKGLAGREQYF
TGTGCCAGCAACAAAGGACTAGCGGGACGGGAGCAGTACTTC
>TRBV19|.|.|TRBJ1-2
CASSILGSDYGYTF
TGTGCCAGTAGTATTCTCGGTAGTGACTATGGCTACACCTTC
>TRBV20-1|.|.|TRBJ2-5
CSAIDGVIQETQYF
TGCAGTGCTATTGACGGAGTGATCCAAGAGACCCAGTACTTC
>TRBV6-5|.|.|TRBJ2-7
CASSYSSRVSSYEQYF
TGTGCCAGCAGTTACTCCAGCAGGGTATCTTCCTACGAGCAGTACTTC
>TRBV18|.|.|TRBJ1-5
CASSPSQDQPQHF
TGTGCCAGCTCACCCTCCCAGGATCAGCCCCAGCATTTT
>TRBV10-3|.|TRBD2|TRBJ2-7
CATSGGGAYEQYF
TGTGCCACTTCGGGAGGGGGAGCCTACGAGCAGTACTTC
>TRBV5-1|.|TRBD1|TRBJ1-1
CASSLGGGGTEAFF
TGCGCCAGCAGCTTAGGGGGCGGTGGCACTGAAGCTTTCTTT
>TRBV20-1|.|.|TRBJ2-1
CSASHGRGPYNEQFF
TGCAGTGCTAGTCACGGGAGAGGACCTTACAATGAGCAGTTCTTC
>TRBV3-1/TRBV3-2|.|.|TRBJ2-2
CASRPSYQNTGELFF
TGTGCCAGCAGGCCTAGCTATCAGAACACCGGGGAGCTGTTTTTT
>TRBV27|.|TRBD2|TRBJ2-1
CASWIAGAYNEQFF
TGTGCCAGCTGGATAGCGGGAGCCTACAATGAGCAGTTCTTC
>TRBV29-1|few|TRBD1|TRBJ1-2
CSATTGFIYGYTF
TGCAGCGCTACGACAGGGTTTATCTATGGCTACACCTTC
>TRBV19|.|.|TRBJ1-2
CASSHDPRGANYGYTF
TGTGCCAGTAGCCACGACCCCCGCGGCGCTAACTATGGCTACACCTTC
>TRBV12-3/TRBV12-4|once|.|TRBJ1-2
CASSNGQTYGYTF
TGTGCCAGCAGTAATGGACAGACTTATGGCTACACCTTC
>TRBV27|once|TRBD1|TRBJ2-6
CASSSTTGVPFSGANVLTF
TGTGCCAGCAGTTCCACGACAGGGGTCCCTTTCTCTGGGGCCAACGTCCTGACTTTC
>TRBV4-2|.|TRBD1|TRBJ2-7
CASSTVGQGAWEQYF
TGTGCCAGCAGTACTGTGGGACAGGGGGCTTGGGAGCAGTACTTC
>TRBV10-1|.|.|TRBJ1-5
CASSEMEGIYNQPQHF
TGCGCCAGCAGTGAAATGGAGGGGATCTACAATCAGCCCCAGCATTTT